The clone carrying this T cell receptor beta chain was observed a few times. Its antigen remains unknown. Germline-derived CDR1 and CDR2 are DFQATT and SNEGSKA (reference sequence). CDR3 size: 15 residues. This sample stems from a study of blood T cells in healthy people across ages. Study-wide results and limits: Lack of knowledge of donor CMV status possibly confounded expanded clonotype changes.

Primers used in a second PCR of about 7 to 12 cycles were a sample-barcoded 5' primer and a J-beta primer mix. A minimum of 2.5 million CDR3-containing paired-end reads was obtained for each sample. TCRdb called the 5' RACE reads again in MiXCR, with one record for every CDR3 protein. Among fewer than 700,000 distinct CDR3 sequences listed, around 43% were seen once. The chain joins TRBV20-1 to TRBJ2-7; D could derive from TRBD1 or TRBD2 (6 bases each). The J call is uncertain, as TRBJ2-5 better fits the DNA end. The source of this sequence is a man at least 80 years old in good health. The specimen was blood. CDR3 sequence: CSARDRRGQQETQYF. In DNA, the CDR3 is TGCAGTGCTAGAGATAGACGGGGGCAACAAGAGACCCAGTACTTC.